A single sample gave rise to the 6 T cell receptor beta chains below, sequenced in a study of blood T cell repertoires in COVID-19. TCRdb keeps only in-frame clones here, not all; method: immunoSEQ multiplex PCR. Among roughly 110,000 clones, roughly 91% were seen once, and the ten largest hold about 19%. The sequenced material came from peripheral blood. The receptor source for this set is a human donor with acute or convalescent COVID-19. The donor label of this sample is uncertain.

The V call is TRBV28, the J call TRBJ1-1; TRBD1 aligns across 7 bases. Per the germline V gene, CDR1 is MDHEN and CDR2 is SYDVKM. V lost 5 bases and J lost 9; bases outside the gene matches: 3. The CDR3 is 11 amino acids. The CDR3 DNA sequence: TGTGCCAGCAGTCGACAGGGCCAAGCTTTCTTT. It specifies CASSRQGQAFF.

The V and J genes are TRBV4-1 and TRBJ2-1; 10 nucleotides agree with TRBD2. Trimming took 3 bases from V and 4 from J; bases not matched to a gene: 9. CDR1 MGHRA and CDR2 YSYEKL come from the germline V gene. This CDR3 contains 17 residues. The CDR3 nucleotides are TGCGCCAGCAGCCATACCTGGACTAGCGGACTTTACAATGAGCAGTTCTTC. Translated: CASSHTWTSGLYNEQFF.

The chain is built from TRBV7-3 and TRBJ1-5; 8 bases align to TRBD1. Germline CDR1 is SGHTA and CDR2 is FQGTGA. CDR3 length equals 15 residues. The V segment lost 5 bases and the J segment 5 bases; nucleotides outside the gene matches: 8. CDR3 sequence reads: CASSPDGQGDQPQHF. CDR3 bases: TGTGCCAGCAGCCCCGATGGACAGGGCGATCAGCCCCAGCATTTT.

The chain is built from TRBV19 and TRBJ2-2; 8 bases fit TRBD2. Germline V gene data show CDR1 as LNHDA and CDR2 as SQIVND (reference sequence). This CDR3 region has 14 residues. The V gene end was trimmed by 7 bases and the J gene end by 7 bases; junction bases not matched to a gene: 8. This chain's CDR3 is CASKRENRDGELFF. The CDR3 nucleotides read TGTGCCAGTAAGCGGGAGAACCGCGACGGGGAGCTGTTTTTT.

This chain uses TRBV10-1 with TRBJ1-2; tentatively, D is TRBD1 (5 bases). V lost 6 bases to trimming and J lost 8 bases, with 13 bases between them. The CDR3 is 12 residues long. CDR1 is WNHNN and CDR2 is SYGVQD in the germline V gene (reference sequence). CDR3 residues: CASRLRVEGYTF. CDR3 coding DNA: TGCGCCAGCAGACTCAGGGTGGAAGGCTACACCTTC.

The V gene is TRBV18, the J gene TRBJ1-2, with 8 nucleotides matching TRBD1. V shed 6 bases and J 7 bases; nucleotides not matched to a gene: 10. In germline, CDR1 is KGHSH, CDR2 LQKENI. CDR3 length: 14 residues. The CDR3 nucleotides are TGTGCCAGCTCGGAGATGACAGGGGCGGCTGGCTACACCTTC. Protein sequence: CASSEMTGAAGYTF.